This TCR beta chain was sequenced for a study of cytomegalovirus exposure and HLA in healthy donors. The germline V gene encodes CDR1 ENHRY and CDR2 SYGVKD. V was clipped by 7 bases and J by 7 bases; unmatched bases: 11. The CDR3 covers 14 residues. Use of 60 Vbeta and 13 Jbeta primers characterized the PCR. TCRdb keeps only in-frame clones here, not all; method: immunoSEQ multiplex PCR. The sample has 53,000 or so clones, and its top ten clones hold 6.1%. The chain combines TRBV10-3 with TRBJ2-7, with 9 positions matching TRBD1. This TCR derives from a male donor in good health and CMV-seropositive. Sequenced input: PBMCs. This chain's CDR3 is CAITPRDRAIEQYF. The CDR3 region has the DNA TGTGCCATCACCCCCCGGGACAGGGCGATTGAGCAGTACTTC.